Shown below are 24 T cell receptor beta chains from a single sample sequenced in a study of cytomegalovirus exposure and HLA in healthy donors. Amplification used 60 Vbeta primers and 13 Jbeta primers. The assay was immunoSEQ multiplex PCR, and TCRdb's table has in-frame clones only and misses some. The repertoire holds around 170,000 clones, around 77% seen once, with approximately 2.5% in the top ten. Sample: PBMCs. These receptors were collected from a man aged 60 to 69 in good health and CMV-seronegative.

The chain links TRBV5-6 to TRBJ2-5, with D possibly TRBD1 on 6 matching bases. CDR3 size: 14 residues. The germline V gene encodes CDR1 SGHDT and CDR2 YYEEEE. The germline V and J ends were trimmed by 0 bases and 2 bases, with 8 bases remaining between them. The CDR3 sequence: CASSLATGQETQYF. In DNA form, the CDR3 reads TGTGCCAGCAGCTTGGCGACAGGTCAAGAGACCCAGTACTTC.

The CDR3 DNA reads as TGTGCCAGCAGGTCAGGGTTCGGCAATCAGCCCCAGCATTTT. Amino acids: CASRSGFGNQPQHF. V gene TRBV27 combines with J gene TRBJ1-5, with a tentative D call TRBD1 (5 bases). The V gene's germline CDR1 is MNHEY and CDR2 SMNVEV (reference sequence). This CDR3 has 14 residues. V was trimmed by 6 bases and J by 2 bases, leaving 11 bases between them.

This clone was observed at least ten times. The chain recombines TRBV5-6 with TRBJ1-1; the match to TRBD1 covers 7 bases. Losses at the gene ends were 2 bases for V and 0 bases for J; bases not matched to a gene: 13. The CDR3 extends over 18 amino acids. The germline V gene encodes CDR1 SGHDT and CDR2 YYEEEE. The CDR3 spells CASSFAHLAGGMNTEAFF. CDR3 DNA: TGTGCCAGCAGCTTTGCCCACCTGGCAGGGGGGATGAACACTGAAGCTTTCTTT.

V is TRBV6-1 and J is TRBJ1-3, with TRBD1 matching 7 bases. The CDR3 covers 12 residues. V lost 6 bases, J lost 7 bases, and 3 bases stayed unmatched. Germline V CDR1 and CDR2: MNHNS, SASEGT. In DNA, the CDR3 is TGTGCCAGCAGAGGGACAGCGAACACCATATATTTT. The encoded protein is CASRGTANTIYF.

The chain is built from TRBV7-6 and TRBJ2-7; 7 bases map to TRBD1. V trimming: 5 bases; J trimming: 2 bases; junction bases outside the gene matches: 9. The CDR3 covers 15 residues. CDR1 and CDR2 (germline): SGHVS, FNYEAQ. CDR3 nucleotide sequence: TGTGCCAGCAGCCCCGAGAAGACAGGGACCTACGAGCAGTACTTC. Residues: CASSPEKTGTYEQYF.

CDR3 bases: TGTGCCAGCAGCTTAGGGACCACAGGTTCACCCCTCCACTTT. Protein: CASSLGTTGSPLHF. The genes are TRBV7-6 and TRBJ1-6; a possible D gene is TRBD1 (5 bases). This CDR3 spans 14 amino acids. The germline V gene encodes CDR1 SGHVS and CDR2 FNYEAQ. V was cut by 1 base and J by 9 bases, with 10 bases left in between.

The chain has TRBV2 and TRBJ2-7; 8 positions agree with TRBD2. The CDR3 is 16 residues long. V trimming: 4 bases; J trimming: 0 bases; junction bases outside the gene matches: 8. In germline, CDR1 is SNHLY, CDR2 FYNNEI. The chain's CDR3 is CASSVGRGGASYEQYF. The DNA for the CDR3 is TGTGCCAGCAGTGTCGGGAGGGGGGGCGCCTCCTACGAGCAGTACTTC.

This clone was observed a few times. V is TRBV23-1 and J is TRBJ2-1, with 7 bases fitting TRBD2. TRBV23-1 is flagged as an ORF with uncertain function. This CDR3 has 17 amino acids. V dropped 7 bases and J dropped 5; count of bases not matched to a gene: 17. CDR3 region: CASMSSGTIRDDNEQFF. DNA of the CDR3: TGCGCCAGCATGTCCTCCGGGACTATAAGAGACGACAATGAGCAGTTCTTC.

The V and J genes are TRBV10-1 and TRBJ2-7; 11 bases agree with TRBD2. After removal of 8 bases from V and 5 bases from J, the junction contained 2 bases not matched to a gene. This CDR3 region has 12 residues. Per the germline V gene, CDR1 is WNHNN and CDR2 is SYGVQD (reference sequence). CDR3 residues: CASGGLADEQYF. The DNA for the CDR3 is TGCGCCAGCGGGGGACTAGCGGACGAGCAGTACTTC.

This clone was observed once. The chain links TRBV2 to TRBJ1-1; weak D call: TRBD1 (5 bases). Germline V gene sequence: CDR1 SNHLY, CDR2 FYNNEI. This CDR3 is built from 13 residues. V lost 2 bases, J lost 10 bases, and 14 bases lay in between. Here the CDR3 DNA reads TGTGCCAGCAGTGAATTCTTAGGCGGGGCAGCTTTCTTT. Protein sequence: CASSEFLGGAAFF.

J is TRBJ1-2 and V is TRBV18, with D perhaps TRBD1 (5 bases). The V gene's germline CDR1 is KGHSH and CDR2 LQKENI. The CDR3 spans 17 residues. V lost 6 bases, J lost 1 base, and 21 bases lay in between. The CDR3 region is CASSESGTSRFNYGYTF. The CDR3, as DNA: TGTGCCAGCTCTGAGTCCGGGACTTCAAGGTTTAACTATGGCTACACCTTC. The complete variable domain, with remaining parts taken from reference TRBV18 and TRBJ1-2, reads NAGVMQNPRHLVRRRGQEARLRCSPMKGHSHVYWYRQLPEEGLKFMVYLQKENIIDESGMPKERFSAEFPKEGPSILRIQQVVRGDSAAYFCASSESGTSRFNYGYTFGSGTRLTVV.

V and J are TRBV19 and TRBJ1-5, with 11 nucleotides matching TRBD1. Germline CDR1 reads LNHDA; CDR2 reads SQIVND (reference sequence). With 5 bases clipped from V and 4 bases from J, the junction kept 4 bases outside the gene matches. CDR3 length: 15 amino acids. The CDR3 DNA follows: TGTGCCAGTAGTTCTAGGGACAGGGGGAATCAGCCCCAGCATTTT. Its protein product is CASSSRDRGNQPQHF.

The chain joins TRBV5-1 to TRBJ1-5; the D gene is possibly TRBD1 (5 bases). In germline, CDR1 is SGHRS, CDR2 YFSETQ. CDR3 length: 13 residues. The V and J ends lost 2 bases and 5 bases respectively, with 8 bases between them. The CDR3 DNA reads TGCGCCAGCAGCTTCCAGGGCGATCAGCCCCAGCATTTT. The encoded protein is CASSFQGDQPQHF.

This clone was picked up one time. At one boundary the junction diverges from the germline segment, which might be a read error. The rearrangement uses TRBV15 and TRBJ1-2; D remains unclear. CDR3 length equals 14 residues. CDR1 and CDR2 from the germline V gene are LNHNV and YYDKDF (reference sequence). CDR3 sequence (DNA): TGTGCCACCAGCCCCCACTCGGGAGACTATGGCTACCCCTTC. Protein: CATSPHSGDYGYPF.

V gene TRBV9 combines with J gene TRBJ1-4, with D uncertain. This CDR3 region has 14 residues. Trimming left V 3 bases short and J 7 bases short, with 13 bases between. From germline, CDR1 is SGDLS and CDR2 YYNGEE. CDR3 amino acids: CASSGGVGSEKLFF. As DNA, the CDR3 is TGTGCCAGCAGCGGGGGAGTGGGGAGTGAAAAACTGTTTTTT. Filled out from reference TRBV9 and TRBJ1-4, the complete variable domain reads DSGVTQTPKHLITATGQRVTLRCSPRSGDLSVYWYQQSLDQGLQFLIQYYNGEERAKGNILERFSAQQFPDLHSELNLSSLELGDSALYFCASSGGVGSEKLFFGSGTQLSVL.

The rearrangement joins TRBV6-1 to TRBJ1-6; 8 bases align to TRBD1. Germline V lookup: CDR1 MNHNS, CDR2 SASEGT. V lost 4 bases to trimming and J lost 11 bases; unmatched junction nucleotides: 7. The CDR3 length is 14 residues. The CDR3 here is CASSGTTGGTPLHF. DNA for the CDR3: TGTGCCAGCAGTGGGACAACAGGGGGAACACCCCTCCACTTT.

The rearrangement uses TRBV5-5 and TRBJ1-2; maybe TRBD1 (6 bases). The CDR3 has 13 residues. CDR1 and CDR2 (germline): SGHKS, YYEKEE (reference sequence). V was shortened by 2 bases and J by 5 bases, with 10 bases between the two germline ends. CDR3 protein: CASSLRTEYGYTF. In DNA, the CDR3 is TGTGCCAGCAGCTTAAGGACAGAGTATGGCTACACCTTC.

V usage is TRBV6-5 and J usage is TRBJ2-5, with D maybe TRBD1 (6 bases). CDR1 and CDR2 from the germline V gene are MNHEY and SVGAGI. The CDR3 spans 14 residues. V was clipped by 6 bases and J by 1 base, with 12 bases between them. The CDR3 reads CASSQDSFQETQYF. The CDR3 nucleotides are TGTGCCAGCAGCCAGGACAGTTTCCAAGAGACCCAGTACTTC.

This clone was observed a handful of times. The chain has TRBV30 and TRBJ2-5; D possibly corresponds to TRBD1 (6 bases). Germline V gene data show CDR1 as GTSNPN and CDR2 as SVGIG (reference sequence). The V and J ends lost 0 bases and 5 bases respectively, with 13 bases between them. There are 14 residues in the CDR3. CDR3 residues: CAWSVGGLRETQYF. The CDR3 DNA sequence: TGTGCCTGGAGTGTAGGGGGTCTGCGGGAGACCCAGTACTTC.

The chain links TRBV6-4 to TRBJ1-2; unclear D gene. Germline V lookup: CDR1 MRHNA, CDR2 SNTAGT. This CDR3 has 14 amino acids. Trimming took 2 bases from V and 4 from J, leaving 11 bases between them. DNA for the CDR3: TGTGCCAGCAGTGACACCTCACAGTCCTATGGCTACACCTTC. Translation gives CASSDTSQSYGYTF.

This clone showed up just once. V usage is TRBV10-2 and J usage is TRBJ2-3, with D perhaps matching TRBD1 (6 bases). Germline V gene data show CDR1 as WSHSY and CDR2 as SAAADI. The length of the CDR3 is 14 residues. V lost 4 bases to trimming and J lost 2 bases, with 10 bases between them. The CDR3 nucleotides are TGCGCCAGCAGTGTACAGGGAAACACAGATACGCAGTATTTT. Translated: CASSVQGNTDTQYF.

The V gene is TRBV18, the J gene TRBJ2-6; D gene unclear. The CDR3 runs to 13 residues. Trimming took off 8 bases at V and 0 bases at J, with 5 bases between the two ends. Germline V lookup: CDR1 KGHSH, CDR2 LQKENI. The CDR3 coding sequence is TGTGCCAGCGCAGGCTCTGGGGCCAACGTCCTGACTTTC. Translating gives CASAGSGANVLTF. The full variable domain, its missing parts supplied by reference TRBV18 and TRBJ2-6, is NAGVMQNPRHLVRRRGQEARLRCSPMKGHSHVYWYRQLPEEGLKFMVYLQKENIIDESGMPKERFSAEFPKEGPSILRIQQVVRGDSAAYFCASAGSGANVLTFGAGSRLTVL.

The chain joins TRBV19 to TRBJ2-1; 8 bases are shared with TRBD1. The CDR3 runs to 15 residues. The germline V gene has CDR1 LNHDA and CDR2 SQIVND (reference sequence). J was trimmed by 2 bases and V by 5 bases; bases with no gene match: 5. The CDR3 region has the DNA TGTGCCAGTAGTCCTGGACAGGGAGCCTACAATGAGCAGTTCTTC. Translation gives CASSPGQGAYNEQFF. The full variable domain, in which reference TRBV19 and TRBJ2-1 provide the parts outside the CDR3, is DGGITQSPKYLFRKEGQNVTLSCEQNLNHDAMYWYRQDPGQGLRLIYYSQIVNDFQKGDIAEGYSVSREKKESFPLTVTSAQKNPTAFYLCASSPGQGAYNEQFFGPGTRLTVL.

This clone was detected a few times. The chain carries TRBV5-1 and TRBJ1-1, with TRBD1 matching over 9 bases. The CDR3 covers 16 residues. V shed 2 bases and J 2 bases; nucleotides not matched to a gene: 7. Germline V lookup: CDR1 SGHRS, CDR2 YFSETQ. The DNA of the CDR3 is TGCGCCAGCAGCTTAGGTGCGGGACAGGGAAACACTGAAGCTTTCTTT. Encoded protein: CASSLGAGQGNTEAFF.